This TCR beta chain was captured in a study of cytomegalovirus exposure and HLA in healthy donors. This CDR3 has 16 amino acids. Measured with immunoSEQ multiplex PCR; TCRdb has only the in-frame clones, and not every one. The table includes tens of thousands of clones, nearly 96% detected once. This TCR derives from a woman between 18 and 29 years old in good health and CMV-seropositive. V is TRBV12-2 and J is TRBJ2-7; the table's D call, TRBD2, has no DNA check behind it. TRBV12-2 is recorded as a pseudogene. Sequencing input: PBMCs. CDR3 nucleotide sequence: TGTGCAAGTCGACCGACCCTAGCGGGGGACTCCTACGAGCAGTACTTC. Its protein is CASRPTLAGDSYEQYF.